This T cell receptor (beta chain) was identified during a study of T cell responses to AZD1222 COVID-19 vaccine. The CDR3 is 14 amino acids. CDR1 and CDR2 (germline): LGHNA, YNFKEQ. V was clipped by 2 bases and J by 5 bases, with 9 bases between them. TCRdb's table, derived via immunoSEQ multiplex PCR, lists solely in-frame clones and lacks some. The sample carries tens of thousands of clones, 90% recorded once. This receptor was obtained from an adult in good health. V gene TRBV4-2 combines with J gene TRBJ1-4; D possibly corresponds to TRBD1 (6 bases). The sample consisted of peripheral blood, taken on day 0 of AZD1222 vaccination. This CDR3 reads CASSQIDRNEKLFF. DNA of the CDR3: TGTGCCAGCAGCCAAATCGACAGGAATGAAAAACTGTTTTTT.